This entry concerns a single T cell receptor (beta chain). This clone was observed a few times. Its antigen is still unknown. Within one base of it there is no much larger clone, and no base qualities were kept. The sample holds other DNA sequences that translate to the same CDR3. The data originate from a study of shared clonotypes between healthy human individuals (TCRdb year 2020). Background on the whole study: Three men and two women, aged 18 to 49 years, made up the cohort. The study deeply sequenced blood TCR repertoires of 5 or 6 healthy adults to estimate repertoire size and the extent of clonotype sharing between individuals. Per donor, leukapheresis produced somewhere between about 0.8 and 9.5 billion PBMCs. Per donor, three plates each were used for CD4 naive and CD4 memory, two for CD8 naive, and one for CD8 memory. To increase sequencing depth and limit assay-specific biases, TCR repertoire library preparation and sequencing were carried out by different laboratories using diverse techniques.

Using the deep immunoSEQ assay, TCR CDR3 regions were amplified from genomic DNA by multiplex PCR. For each cell subset, the extracted genomic DNA was distributed evenly across all wells of several immunoSEQ 96-well plates, and each plate served as one replicate. For sorted subsets, roughly 200 ng of genomic DNA, equivalent to 30,000 or so T cell genomes, went into each replicate PCR. Purified libraries were measured with a Qubit 3.0 fluorometer, size-checked on a Bioanalyzer 2100, and measured again with the KAPA Library Quantification kit. Each immunoSEQ 96-well plate was sequenced on its own single-read 150-cycle Illumina NextSeq 550 flow cell. The paper's data handling went like this. Because the immunoSEQ output included only junctional sequences and no quality scores, the filtering could not be the same as the filtering used for full-length reads. Sequences were annotated with PyIR, a Python wrapper for IgBLAST v1.9, using IMGT germline references to assign V/J genes and CDR3. Reads with weak V/J assignments (E-value above 1e-6), missing CDR3, stop codons, out-of-frame junctions, or ambiguous translated residues were removed. A V3J clonotype was defined by an identical inferred V gene, J gene, and CDR3 amino acid sequence. Percentage overlap between repertoires was calculated by dividing the number of shared unique clonotypes by the size of the smaller repertoire. RTK rarefaction, the Chao1 estimator, and Recon v2.1 estimates of unobserved clonotypes were used to assess repertoire richness. OLGA was used to compute generation probabilities for all TCRbeta clonotypes that the gDNA method yielded from a few donors. Here the immuneACCESS table is served through TCRdb, limited to in-frame sequences with V and J called. Missing clones are a known gap in these copies; in checked studies unresolved V genes cover under half, and the rest lacks a known reason. That table gives V, J and clone size, and the DNA gave D and trimming. The sample table holds over a million clones, of which 75% to 85% were seen once. More than 0.45% of the sample is taken by the ten largest.

The research as a whole found: Estimated clonotype richness was generally larger for naive than for memory subsets. Even with the large sequencing depth, rarefaction of the sorted-subset datasets indicated that sequencing was incomplete. Clonotypes shared by all four sorted-subset donors showed higher generation probabilities than non-shared clonotypes. Based on pairwise subsampling, the degree of clonotype sharing among donors was expected to be affected by sequencing depth. Because the study included only a small number of donors, the genetic and exposure-history diversity represented was limited. Sampling was restricted to blood, and TCR repertoires in tissue are likely to differ from TCR repertoires in blood. Roughly 5% of naive CD4, 3.5% of naive CD8, 2.3% of memory CD4, and about 0.4% of memory CD8 clonotypes were shared across several donors.

Donors were healthy HIV-negative adults with no recently reported acute infections or vaccinations. Every donor was a Caucasian adult living in Nashville, Tennessee, USA. Magnetic negative selection was used to enrich CD4+ T cells, after which naive cells were positively selected on CD45RA and the negative fraction became the memory subset. Blood was collected by leukapheresis, and PBMCs were isolated by Ficoll-Histopaque density gradient centrifugation and then cryopreserved in liquid nitrogen vapor phase. Analytical flow cytometry was used to check the purity and quantity of every magnetically sorted T cell population. Each sorted fraction had its genomic DNA isolated and then quantified by UV absorbance on a Nanodrop 2000c. The CDR3 goes from the cysteine to the phenylalanine over 11 residues. Just the 33-base CDR3 DNA is kept, in frame starting at base 1. V gives up 0 bases and J gives up 3 bases, and the segment between their germline ends measures 1 base. From the germline V gene (reference sequence), CDR1 is GTSNPN and CDR2 is SVGIG.

Material for sequencing was memory CD4+ T cells from PBMCs. The sample's cell subset or site label, decoded: CD45RA-negative fraction. The clonotype comes from a man between 18 and 29 years old in good health. Some clones in this sample may be carry-over from other donors' samples. The chain couples TRBV30 to TRBJ2-3, with the D gene not clear enough to name. The encoded CDR3 is CAWSVTDTQYF. The base sequence is TGTGCCTGGAGTGTAACAGATACGCAGTATTTT.